This T cell receptor beta chain is drawn from a study of T cells in localized non-small cell lung cancer. Study results and caveats: Median detection of top 100 tumor clones in adjacent lung was about 52 clones. Exceeding tumor, uninvolved adjacent lung had the highest T cell clonality. Since sequencing was restricted to only one region of the tumor, intratumor heterogeneity remains a possibility. Among blood samples, higher T cell density accompanied longer overall survival.

TCRdb's table, derived via immunoSEQ multiplex PCR, lists solely in-frame clones and lacks some. The sample holds 20,000 to 30,000 clones, about nine tenths seen once. In germline, CDR1 is KGHSH, CDR2 LQKENI. The V and J ends lost 4 bases and 10 bases, in that order; junction bases with no gene match: 8. The CDR3 runs 13 residues. With regard to this clone: What it binds is not known.

V is TRBV18 and J is TRBJ1-1; 8 bases match TRBD1. The clonotype was recovered from a woman aged 35 to 69 with stage I lung adenocarcinoma. The material sequenced was peripheral blood, taken before any cancer treatment. CDR3 protein: CASSRAGGAVAFF. The CDR3 nucleotides read TGTGCCAGCTCACGAGCAGGGGGCGCGGTAGCTTTCTTT.